The 18 T cell receptor beta chains listed next were all sequenced from one sample in a study of blood T cell repertoires in COVID-19. Clones were read by immunoSEQ multiplex PCR, and TCRdb kept only the in-frame ones, dropping some. The table records 85,000 to 130,000 clones, 86% of them present only once. Sequencing input: PBMCs or T cells enriched from blood (not recorded which). Every receptor here comes from a woman aged 45-59 years who had recovered from COVID-19.

This clone was found once. This chain links TRBV28 with TRBJ2-7, with 8 bases that match TRBD1. V dropped 5 bases and J dropped 5; count of bases not matched to a gene: 11. Germline CDR1 MDHEN, CDR2 SYDVKM. This CDR3 region has 15 residues. The CDR3 region is CASSPRDRLSHEQYF. The CDR3 DNA follows: TGTGCCAGCAGTCCCCGGGACAGGCTGAGCCACGAGCAGTACTTC.

J is TRBJ2-7 and V is TRBV6-5; 7 bases align to TRBD1. The V segment lost 2 bases and the J segment 5 bases; nucleotides outside the gene matches: 3. From germline, CDR1 is MNHEY and CDR2 SVGAGI. CDR3 size: 13 residues. In DNA, the CDR3 is TGTGCCAGCAGTTACAAGGGGGCCCACGAGCAGTACTTC. Translating it yields CASSYKGAHEQYF.

The chain uses TRBV28 and TRBJ1-2; 7 bases are shared with TRBD1. Germline V gene data show CDR1 as MDHEN and CDR2 as SYDVKM. V lost 5 bases and J lost 4; bases outside the gene matches: 4. CDR3 size: 13 residues. The CDR3 bases are TGTGCCAGCAGTCCCAGGGACAGCTATGGCTACACCTTC. Its translation is CASSPRDSYGYTF.

This clone was observed a single time. This chain links TRBV24-1 with TRBJ2-3, with D possibly being TRBD1 (7 bases). Looked up from germline, CDR1 is KGHDR and CDR2 is SFDVKD. The CDR3 extends over 18 amino acids. V was shortened by 1 base and J by 3 bases, with 19 bases between the two germline ends. Here the CDR3 reads CATSDFIGGGGGTDTQYF. The CDR3 nucleotides read TGTGCCACCAGTGATTTTATCGGTGGAGGGGGCGGTACAGATACGCAGTATTTT.

The V call is TRBV15, the J call TRBJ2-3, with 9 bases fitting TRBD2. Trimming removed 0 bases from V and 1 base from J; junction bases left unmatched: 20. This CDR3 contains 22 residues. Germline assignment: CDR1 LNHNV and CDR2 YYDKDF (reference sequence). CDR3 region: CATSRDGMSGLAGKRGTDTQYF. CDR3 DNA sequence: TGTGCCACCAGCAGAGATGGTATGTCTGGGCTAGCGGGAAAGCGGGGCACAGATACGCAGTATTTT.

This chain joins TRBV4-1 and TRBJ1-3; 7 nucleotides align to TRBD1. The trim removed 6 bases at V and 0 bases at J, leaving 17 bases unmatched. The CDR3 loop spans 19 amino acids. CDR1 is MGHRA, CDR2 YSYEKL, per germline. This CDR3 is CASRRRTGSGDNSGNTIYF. The CDR3 nucleotides read TGCGCCAGCAGGCGGCGGACAGGCTCGGGTGACAACTCTGGAAACACCATATATTTT.

This chain connects TRBV9 to TRBJ2-3, with D perhaps TRBD1 (6 bases). This CDR3 has 15 residues. Deletions cut 0 bases from V and 0 bases from J, with 8 bases between. Looked up from germline, CDR1 is SGDLS and CDR2 is YYNGEE. CDR3 in DNA: TGTGCCAGCAGCGTAGGGGACACCAGCACAGATACGCAGTATTTT. Amino acid sequence: CASSVGDTSTDTQYF. Together with reference TRBV9 and TRBJ2-3, the CDR3 gives the full variable domain: DSGVTQTPKHLITATGQRVTLRCSPRSGDLSVYWYQQSLDQGLQFLIQYYNGEERAKGNILERFSAQQFPDLHSELNLSSLELGDSALYFCASSVGDTSTDTQYFGPGTRLTVL.

The CDR3 loop reads CASSLVGTPSHGELFF. The CDR3 DNA reads as TGTGCCAGCAGTTTGGTCGGGACTCCCTCCCACGGGGAGCTGTTTTTT. This chain connects TRBV28 to TRBJ2-2; D is possibly TRBD2 (6 bases). The V end lost 3 bases, the J end lost 7 bases, and 18 bases lay between the germline ends. Looked up from germline, CDR1 is MDHEN and CDR2 is SYDVKM. This CDR3 spans 16 amino acids.

This sequence joins TRBV5-4 and TRBJ2-2; 11 bases fit TRBD2. The CDR3 loop spans 17 amino acids. The V and J ends lost 4 bases and 3 bases, in that order; junction bases with no gene match: 8. Germline CDR1 reads SGHNT; CDR2 reads YYREEE (reference sequence). This chain's CDR3 is CASSVPGTSGYTGELFF. The DNA for the CDR3 is TGTGCCAGCAGCGTTCCCGGGACTAGCGGATACACCGGGGAGCTGTTTTTT.

V usage is TRBV27 and J usage is TRBJ1-2, with D unclear. V was cut by 0 bases and J by 3 bases, with 8 bases left in between. The CDR3 runs 14 residues. In germline, CDR1 is MNHEY, CDR2 SMNVEV (reference sequence). CDR3 protein: CASSLSAPYYGYTF. CDR3 bases: TGTGCCAGCAGTTTATCGGCACCTTACTATGGCTACACCTTC.

The V and J genes are TRBV21-1 and TRBJ1-5. TRBV21-1 is described as a pseudogene. This CDR3 contains 11 residues. The CDR3 nucleotides are TGTGCCAGCAGCAAAGGAGGAGGGCTGCATTTT. This encodes CASSKGGGLHF.

This clone was found once. The rearrangement links TRBV7-2 to TRBJ1-5; D is ambiguous. This CDR3 has 13 residues. The germline gives CDR1 SGHTA, CDR2 FQGNSA. V gave up 3 bases and J gave up 4 bases, with 7 bases separating them. Here the CDR3 DNA reads TGTGCCAGCAGCTTTCCCGGGAATCAGCCCCAGCATTTT. It specifies CASSFPGNQPQHF.

The rearrangement links TRBV3-1 (or the pseudogene TRBV3-2) to TRBJ1-2; 7 bases align to TRBD1. The CDR3 contains 13 residues. The V gene's germline CDR1 is LGHDT and CDR2 YNNKEL (reference sequence). Losses at the gene ends were 4 bases for V and 4 bases for J; bases not matched to a gene: 3. The CDR3 sequence is CASSRQGIYGYTF. The CDR3 DNA reads TGTGCCAGCAGCCGACAGGGCATCTATGGCTACACCTTC.

The chain recombines TRBV4-2 with TRBJ2-5; 7 nucleotides align to TRBD2. J gave up 8 bases and V 0 bases, and 6 bases lay outside the gene matches. The CDR3 length is 14 residues. Germline V gene data show CDR1 as LGHNA and CDR2 as YNFKEQ. The DNA of the CDR3 is TGTGCCAGCAGCCAAGAGTGGGAGGGTTCCACCCAGTACTTC. Residues: CASSQEWEGSTQYF.

This clone was picked up one time. This rearrangement joins TRBV4-1 to TRBJ2-3; 7 bases line up with TRBD2. The CDR3 length is 15 residues. V lost 4 bases to trimming and J lost 6 bases; unmatched junction nucleotides: 10. Germline CDR1 reads MGHRA; CDR2 reads YSYEKL. The CDR3 region has the DNA TGCGCCAGCAGCCCACCGGGACTACCAGGTGATACGCAGTATTTT. Its translation: CASSPPGLPGDTQYF.

This clone was recorded only once. The V call is TRBV7-9, the J call TRBJ2-7; possible D gene TRBD1, 6 bases. Germline V CDR1 and CDR2: SEHNR, FQNEAQ (reference sequence). Trimming removed 5 bases at V and 2 bases at J, with 16 bases between. The CDR3 is 15 amino acids. The CDR3 reads CASSPLGDTTYEQYF. In DNA, the CDR3 is TGTGCCAGCAGCCCTCTAGGGGACACTACCTACGAGCAGTACTTC.

The chain links TRBV19 to TRBJ1-5; D gene uncertain. CDR1 LNHDA and CDR2 SQIVND come from the germline V gene (reference sequence). This CDR3 has 12 amino acids. V gave up 0 bases and J gave up 9 bases, with 6 bases separating them. The CDR3 DNA sequence: TGTGCCAGTAGTATAGAGGGCAGGCCCCAGCATTTT. Translating gives CASSIEGRPQHF. The entire variable domain, with the rest obtained from reference TRBV19 and TRBJ1-5, is as follows: DGGITQSPKYLFRKEGQNVTLSCEQNLNHDAMYWYRQDPGQGLRLIYYSQIVNDFQKGDIAEGYSVSREKKESFPLTVTSAQKNPTAFYLCASSIEGRPQHFGDGTRLSIL.

The chain uses TRBV5-1 and TRBJ1-1; D is unclear. Deletions cut 0 bases from V and 4 bases from J, with 10 bases between. Germline V gene lookup returns CDR1 SGHRS and CDR2 YFSETQ. The CDR3 length is 14 residues. Written as DNA, the CDR3 is TGCGCCAGCAGCTTGGATGGTCGGGGCACTGAAGCTTTCTTT. It yields the protein CASSLDGRGTEAFF.